The 30 T cell receptor beta chains below were found in one sample sequenced in a study of cytomegalovirus exposure and HLA in healthy donors. Amplification used 60 Vbeta primers and 13 Jbeta primers. The repertoire was sequenced with immunoSEQ multiplex PCR; TCRdb's copy has only in-frame clones and lacks some. The table records 85,000 to 120,000 clones, 60% to 75% of them present only once. The sample was PBMCs. These receptors came from a male donor in good health and CMV-seropositive.

This clone has more than one count but fewer than ten. V gene TRBV30 combines with J gene TRBJ2-2, with 11 positions matching TRBD2. This CDR3 region has 16 residues. The V gene end was trimmed by 2 bases and the J gene end by 7 bases; junction bases not matched to a gene: 9. CDR1 and CDR2 (germline): GTSNPN, SVGIG (reference sequence). The CDR3 region has the DNA TGTGCCTGGAGTAGAGGGTTTGGACTAGCGGGCGGGGAGCTGTTTTTT. This sequence encodes CAWSRGFGLAGGELFF. Full variable domain (remainder filled in from reference TRBV30 and TRBJ2-2): SQTIHQWPATLVQPVGSPLSLECTVEGTSNPNLYWYRQAAGRGLQLLFYSVGIGQISSEVPQNLSASRPQDRQFILSSKKLLLSDSGFYLCAWSRGFGLAGGELFFGEGSRLTVL.

The rearrangement uses TRBV5-1 and TRBJ2-3; 12 nucleotides match TRBD2. Germline V gene data show CDR1 as SGHRS and CDR2 as YFSETQ. CDR3 length equals 17 residues. With V trimmed by 2 bases and J by 4 bases, 8 bases remained unmatched. In nucleotides, the CDR3 is TGCGCCAGCAGCTTACTTCTAGCGGGAGGGTTCCCAGATACGCAGTATTTT. This translates into CASSLLLAGGFPDTQYF.

The CDR3 loop reads CASSADGASTDTQYF. The CDR3 nucleotides read TGTGCCAGCAGTGCAGACGGAGCTAGCACAGATACGCAGTATTTT. The chain couples TRBV6-5 to TRBJ2-3, with unresolved D. The CDR3 extends over 15 amino acids. V lost 5 bases, J lost 0 bases, and 12 bases lay in between. Germline assignment: CDR1 MNHEY and CDR2 SVGAGI.

This clone was recorded only once. V usage is TRBV7-6 and J usage is TRBJ2-7; 8 bases agree with TRBD1. Trimming at V came to 0 bases and at J to 0 bases, leaving 7 bases not matched to a gene. Looked up from germline, CDR1 is SGHVS and CDR2 is FNYEAQ. The CDR3 covers 17 residues. The CDR3 nucleotides are TGTGCCAGCAGCTTAGCCCCGGGACAGGTTGGCTCCTACGAGCAGTACTTC. It yields the protein CASSLAPGQVGSYEQYF.

A single count supports this clone. This CDR3 reads CASSHRGTGILEQFF. The CDR3 nucleotides are TGTGCCAGCAGTCACCGCGGGACAGGGATCTTAGAGCAGTTCTTC. The chain recombines TRBV11-1 with TRBJ2-1, with 9 bases fitting TRBD1. J lost 10 bases, V lost 6 bases, and 13 bases had no gene match. Germline V lookup: CDR1 SGHAT, CDR2 FQDESV (reference sequence). The CDR3 runs 15 residues. Filled out from reference TRBV11-1 and TRBJ2-1, the complete variable domain reads EAEVAQSPRYKITEKSQAVAFWCDPISGHATLYWYRQILGQGPELLVQFQDESVVDDSQLPKDRFSAERLKGVDSTLKIQPAELGDSAMYLCASSHRGTGILEQFFGPGTRLTVL.

The V and J genes are TRBV6-5 and TRBJ1-2; a weak D match, TRBD1 (6 bases). The CDR3 has 14 residues. The V end was cut by 2 bases, the J end by 5 bases, with 12 bases between. Germline CDR1 reads MNHEY; CDR2 reads SVGAGI. The CDR3: CASSYVGQSYGYTF. The CDR3 DNA is TGTGCCAGCAGTTACGTCGGACAGAGTTATGGCTACACCTTC.

The rearrangement links TRBV7-3 to TRBJ2-3; 7 bases line up with TRBD1. CDR1 is SGHTA and CDR2 is FQGTGA in the germline V gene. The trim removed 2 bases at V and 4 bases at J, leaving 6 bases unmatched. The CDR3 totals 15 residues. CDR3 amino acids: CASSLEGARADTQYF. The CDR3 DNA is TGTGCCAGCAGCTTAGAGGGGGCGAGGGCAGATACGCAGTATTTT.

This chain uses TRBV6-1 with TRBJ2-1; 7 bases match TRBD2. V was pared by 3 bases and J by 10 bases, with 6 bases of the junction left unmatched. The CDR3 has 13 residues. CDR1 and CDR2 from the germline V gene are MNHNS and SASEGT. The CDR3, as DNA: TGTGCCAGCAGTGACCAGCGGGGTCCAGAGCAGTTCTTC. Its translation is CASSDQRGPEQFF.

This clone appeared a single time. The genes are TRBV5-1 and TRBJ1-1; 8 nucleotides align to TRBD1. There are 18 residues in the CDR3. Germline trimming cut 2 bases from V and 3 bases from J; bases unmatched to any gene: 15. Germline V CDR1 and CDR2: SGHRS, YFSETQ. The CDR3 nucleotides are TGCGCCAGCAGCTTCCGATATTTGGACAGGGTTAATTACACTGAAGCTTTCTTT. Translation: CASSFRYLDRVNYTEAFF.

V and J are TRBV28 and TRBJ1-2; D is perhaps TRBD1 (6 bases). Germline loops: CDR1 MDHEN, CDR2 SYDVKM. This CDR3 has 15 amino acids. V dropped 5 bases and J dropped 2 bases, with 15 bases sitting between them. CDR3 protein: CASSPWTDSNYGYTF. DNA for the CDR3: TGTGCCAGCAGTCCTTGGACAGATTCAAACTATGGCTACACCTTC.

This chain uses TRBV7-6 with TRBJ2-7, with D possibly matching TRBD2 (5 bases). Trimming left V 5 bases short and J 0 bases short, with 11 bases between. CDR3 size: 14 residues. In germline, CDR1 is SGHVS, CDR2 FNYEAQ. CDR3: CASSPAGVSYEQYF. The CDR3 region has the DNA TGTGCCAGCAGCCCGGCCGGGGTCTCCTACGAGCAGTACTTC. The variable domain in full, completed from reference TRBV7-6 and TRBJ2-7, reads GAGVSQSPRYKVTKRGQDVALRCDPISGHVSLYWYRQALGQGPEFLTYFNYEAQQDKSGLPNDRFSAERPEGSISTLTIQRTEQRDSAMYRCASSPAGVSYEQYFGPGTRLTVT.

The rearrangement uses TRBV18 and TRBJ1-3, with D hard to call. The V end was cut by 8 bases, the J end by 0 bases, with 17 bases between. Germline lookup yields CDR1 KGHSH and CDR2 LQKENI. The CDR3 has 16 residues. The CDR3, as DNA: TGTGCCAGCCACCAGCAGGTTCTTTTCTCTGGAAACACCATATATTTT. Encoded protein: CASHQQVLFSGNTIYF.

The chain is built from TRBV13 and TRBJ2-7; possibly TRBD1 for D (5 bases). This CDR3 is 15 amino acids long. Trimming removed 5 bases from V and 0 bases from J, with 14 bases in between. CDR1 is PRHDT and CDR2 is FYEKMQ in the germline V gene (reference sequence). The CDR3 coding sequence is TGTGCCAGCAGCATCCGTAGACAGCTCTCCTACGAGCAGTACTTC. It translates to CASSIRRQLSYEQYF.

This rearrangement joins TRBV6-5 to TRBJ1-1; 7 bases fit TRBD1. Germline loops: CDR1 MNHEY, CDR2 SVGAGI. The CDR3 is 13 residues long. J was trimmed by 1 base and V by 7 bases; bases with no gene match: 3. CDR3 loop: CASKNRGNTEAFF. The CDR3 nucleotides read TGTGCCAGCAAAAACAGGGGGAACACTGAAGCTTTCTTT.

J is TRBJ1-1 and V is TRBV30; D might be TRBD1 (6 bases). The CDR3 is 13 residues long. The germline V gene has CDR1 GTSNPN and CDR2 SVGIG (reference sequence). The V end was cut by 4 bases, the J end by 1 base, with 10 bases between. CDR3 sequence: CAWTSDRNTEAFF. The CDR3 DNA reads as TGTGCCTGGACCTCGGACAGGAACACTGAAGCTTTCTTT. Together with reference TRBV30 and TRBJ1-1, the CDR3 gives the full variable domain: SQTIHQWPATLVQPVGSPLSLECTVEGTSNPNLYWYRQAAGRGLQLLFYSVGIGQISSEVPQNLSASRPQDRQFILSSKKLLLSDSGFYLCAWTSDRNTEAFFGQGTRLTVV.

The V gene is TRBV4-3, the J gene TRBJ2-6, with D possibly being TRBD2 (5 bases). Trimming stripped 3 bases from V and 0 bases from J, with 12 bases between. CDR3 length equals 17 residues. The germline V gene has CDR1 LGHNA and CDR2 YSLEER. The CDR3 nucleotides read TGCGCCAGCAGCCATCGAGGGTACAGCTCTGGGGCCAACGTCCTGACTTTC. Translation: CASSHRGYSSGANVLTF.

This clone was detected a few times. The chain carries TRBV29-1 and TRBJ1-1; D unresolved. The ends were cut back, 8 bases at V and 0 bases at J, with 13 bases in the middle. This CDR3 is built from 13 residues. The germline CDR1 and CDR2 sequences are SQVTM and ANQGSEA. The CDR3 loop is CSPSGTLNTEAFF. The CDR3 DNA sequence: TGCAGCCCCAGCGGAACCCTGAACACTGAAGCTTTCTTT.

This clone was detected only a few times. CDR3 coding DNA: TGTGCCAGTAGTTGGTCGGTACAAGAGACCCAGTACTTC. Protein: CASSWSVQETQYF. The chain joins TRBV19 to TRBJ2-5; D ambiguous. From germline, CDR1 is LNHDA and CDR2 SQIVND (reference sequence). V lost 5 bases, J lost 2 bases, and 9 bases lay in between. The CDR3 runs 13 residues. Filled out from reference TRBV19 and TRBJ2-5, the complete variable domain reads DGGITQSPKYLFRKEGQNVTLSCEQNLNHDAMYWYRQDPGQGLRLIYYSQIVNDFQKGDIAEGYSVSREKKESFPLTVTSAQKNPTAFYLCASSWSVQETQYFGPGTRLLVL.

Comments on this clone: A junction boundary mismatches the germline segment, possibly from a read error. The rearrangement links TRBV5-1 to TRBJ1-2; D remains unclear. The CDR3 length is 16 residues. Germline assignment: CDR1 SGHRS and CDR2 YFSETQ. The chain's CDR3 is CASSFGSSSAIYGYPF. CDR3 DNA sequence: TGCGCCAGCAGCTTCGGGTCTTCATCTGCGATCTATGGCTACCCCTTC.

V is TRBV7-8 and J is TRBJ1-5; possibly TRBD1 for D (5 bases). Germline V gene lookup returns CDR1 SGHVS and CDR2 FQNEAQ. The V end lost 5 bases, the J end lost 5 bases, and 13 bases lay between the germline ends. There are 14 residues in the CDR3. The CDR3 sequence is CASSHGQGYQPQHF. The CDR3, as DNA: TGTGCCAGCAGCCATGGGCAGGGATATCAGCCCCAGCATTTT.

The table lists this clone with a few counts. The chain uses TRBV7-2 and TRBJ2-5, with D possibly TRBD1 on 5 matching bases. This CDR3 has 14 residues. Germline V gene sequence: CDR1 SGHTA, CDR2 FQGNSA. V lost 5 bases to trimming and J lost 4 bases, with 14 bases between them. The CDR3 bases are TGTGCCAGCAGCCAAGGAGTGCAGGGAGAGACCCAGTACTTC. This gives the protein CASSQGVQGETQYF.

V gene TRBV7-3 combines with J gene TRBJ2-3, with D tentatively TRBD2 (5 bases). Trimming cost V 5 bases and J 5 bases, with 14 bases left between them. This CDR3 is 14 amino acids long. The V gene's germline CDR1 is SGHTA and CDR2 FQGTGA. The CDR3, as DNA: TGTGCCAGCAGCCCGAGGGTAGGGTTAGATACGCAGTATTTT. This sequence encodes CASSPRVGLDTQYF.

This clone was observed a few times. This chain links TRBV28 with TRBJ2-5; 8 bases align to TRBD2. This CDR3 is 15 amino acids long. The germline CDR1 and CDR2 sequences are MDHEN and SYDVKM. J gave up 2 bases and V 2 bases, and 4 bases lay outside the gene matches. CDR3: CASSLQGTRQETQYF. In DNA form, the CDR3 reads TGTGCCAGCAGTTTACAAGGGACTAGACAAGAGACCCAGTACTTC. The whole variable domain, filled in from reference TRBV28 and TRBJ2-5, reads DVKVTQSSRYLVKRTGEKVFLECVQDMDHENMFWYRQDPGLGLRLIYFSYDVKMKEKGDIPEGYSVSREKKERFSLILESASTNQTSMYLCASSLQGTRQETQYFGPGTRLLVL.

The sample holds one count of this clone. The genes are TRBV30 and TRBJ1-2; D gene ambiguous. Between the trimmed V and J ends, which lost 3 bases and 8 bases, there was a span of 16 bases. This CDR3 has 13 residues. Looked up from germline, CDR1 is GTSNPN and CDR2 is SVGIG (reference sequence). The DNA of the CDR3 is TGTGCCTGGAGCGCGATAGAGGGCCGGGGCTACACCTTC. Translated: CAWSAIEGRGYTF.

This clone came up once. V usage is TRBV29-1 and J usage is TRBJ2-3, with D possibly matching TRBD2 (6 bases). Germline CDR1 is SQVTM and CDR2 is ANQGSEA. With 6 bases removed from V and 5 bases from J, the gap between germline ends came to 21 bases. CDR3 length: 15 residues. CDR3 bases: TGCAGCGTCGCGGGAAGGGCCCGGAGTGGAGATACGCAGTATTTT. It is translated as CSVAGRARSGDTQYF.

The chain carries TRBV5-1 and TRBJ2-7; the D gene is possibly TRBD1 (6 bases). The CDR3 has 15 residues. The V end lost 4 bases, the J end lost 1 base, and 15 bases lay between the germline ends. In germline, CDR1 is SGHRS, CDR2 YFSETQ. The CDR3 loop is CASSRVDSQSYEQYF. CDR3 in DNA: TGCGCCAGCAGCAGAGTGGACAGTCAATCCTACGAGCAGTACTTC.

This clone was recorded a few times. The V and J genes are TRBV6-5 and TRBJ2-3; 9 bases line up with TRBD1. V lost 6 bases and J lost 0; bases outside the gene matches: 4. The CDR3 has 15 residues. Germline CDR1 and CDR2: MNHEY and SVGAGI. The CDR3 loop reads CASSQQGASTDTQYF. CDR3 in DNA: TGTGCCAGCAGCCAACAGGGGGCGAGCACAGATACGCAGTATTTT.

The chain couples TRBV19 to TRBJ2-1, with 9 nucleotides matching TRBD2. CDR3 size: 16 residues. The germline V gene has CDR1 LNHDA and CDR2 SQIVND (reference sequence). V lost 5 bases, J lost 5 bases, and 10 bases stayed unmatched. The CDR3 protein is CASSSLNSGRHNEQFF. CDR3 sequence (DNA): TGTGCCAGTAGTTCCCTTAACAGCGGGAGGCACAATGAGCAGTTCTTC.

V gene TRBV21-1 combines with J gene TRBJ1-2; the table's D call, TRBD1, was not checked against the DNA. TRBV21-1 constitutes a pseudogene. The CDR3 length is 16 residues. CDR3 bases: TGTGCCAGCACCGGACAGGGAATGGGCCCTAACTATGGCTACACCTTC. Residues: CASTGQGMGPNYGYTF.

V is TRBV27 and J is TRBJ1-4; no clear D. Between the trimmed V and J ends, which lost 5 bases and 3 bases, there was a span of 22 bases. There are 18 residues in the CDR3. The germline V gene encodes CDR1 MNHEY and CDR2 SMNVEV (reference sequence). The CDR3 is CASSPQPPNKEPNEKLFF. CDR3 nucleotide sequence: TGTGCCAGCAGTCCTCAGCCGCCTAACAAGGAGCCTAATGAAAAACTGTTTTTT. Full variable domain (rest looked up from reference TRBV27 and TRBJ1-4): EAQVTQNPRYLITVTGKKLTVTCSQNMNHEYMSWYRQDPGLGLRQIYYSMNVEVTDKGDVPEGYKVSRKEKRNFPLILESPSPNQTSLYFCASSPQPPNKEPNEKLFFGSGTQLSVL.